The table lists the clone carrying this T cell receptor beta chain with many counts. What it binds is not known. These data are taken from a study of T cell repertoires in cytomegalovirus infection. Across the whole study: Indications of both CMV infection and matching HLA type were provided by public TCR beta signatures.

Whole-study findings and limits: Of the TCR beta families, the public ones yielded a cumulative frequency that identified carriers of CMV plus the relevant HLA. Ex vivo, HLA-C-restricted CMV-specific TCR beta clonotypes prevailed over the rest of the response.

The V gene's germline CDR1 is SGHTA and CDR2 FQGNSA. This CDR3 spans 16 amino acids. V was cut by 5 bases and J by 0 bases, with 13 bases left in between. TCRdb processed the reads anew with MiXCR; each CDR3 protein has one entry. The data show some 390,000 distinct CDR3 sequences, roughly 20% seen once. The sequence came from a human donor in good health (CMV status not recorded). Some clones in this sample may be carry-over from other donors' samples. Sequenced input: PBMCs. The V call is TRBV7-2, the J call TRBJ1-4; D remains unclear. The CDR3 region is CASSPQAAATNEKLFF. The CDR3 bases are TGTGCCAGCAGCCCCCAGGCAGCCGCAACTAATGAAAAACTGTTTTTT.